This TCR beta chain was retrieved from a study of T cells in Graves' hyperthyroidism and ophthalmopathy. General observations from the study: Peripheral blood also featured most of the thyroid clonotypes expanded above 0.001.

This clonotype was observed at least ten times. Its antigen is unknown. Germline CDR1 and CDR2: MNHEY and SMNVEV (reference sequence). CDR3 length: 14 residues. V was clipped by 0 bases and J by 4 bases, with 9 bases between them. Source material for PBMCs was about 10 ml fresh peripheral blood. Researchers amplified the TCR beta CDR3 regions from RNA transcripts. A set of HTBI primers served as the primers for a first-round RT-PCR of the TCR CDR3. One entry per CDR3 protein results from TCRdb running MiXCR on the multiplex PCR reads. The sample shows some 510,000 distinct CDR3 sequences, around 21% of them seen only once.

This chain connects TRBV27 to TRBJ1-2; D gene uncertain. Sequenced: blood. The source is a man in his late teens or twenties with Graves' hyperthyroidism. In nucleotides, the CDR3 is TGTGCCAGCAGTTTATCAGGGCCGACCTATGGCTACACCTTC. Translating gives CASSLSGPTYGYTF.